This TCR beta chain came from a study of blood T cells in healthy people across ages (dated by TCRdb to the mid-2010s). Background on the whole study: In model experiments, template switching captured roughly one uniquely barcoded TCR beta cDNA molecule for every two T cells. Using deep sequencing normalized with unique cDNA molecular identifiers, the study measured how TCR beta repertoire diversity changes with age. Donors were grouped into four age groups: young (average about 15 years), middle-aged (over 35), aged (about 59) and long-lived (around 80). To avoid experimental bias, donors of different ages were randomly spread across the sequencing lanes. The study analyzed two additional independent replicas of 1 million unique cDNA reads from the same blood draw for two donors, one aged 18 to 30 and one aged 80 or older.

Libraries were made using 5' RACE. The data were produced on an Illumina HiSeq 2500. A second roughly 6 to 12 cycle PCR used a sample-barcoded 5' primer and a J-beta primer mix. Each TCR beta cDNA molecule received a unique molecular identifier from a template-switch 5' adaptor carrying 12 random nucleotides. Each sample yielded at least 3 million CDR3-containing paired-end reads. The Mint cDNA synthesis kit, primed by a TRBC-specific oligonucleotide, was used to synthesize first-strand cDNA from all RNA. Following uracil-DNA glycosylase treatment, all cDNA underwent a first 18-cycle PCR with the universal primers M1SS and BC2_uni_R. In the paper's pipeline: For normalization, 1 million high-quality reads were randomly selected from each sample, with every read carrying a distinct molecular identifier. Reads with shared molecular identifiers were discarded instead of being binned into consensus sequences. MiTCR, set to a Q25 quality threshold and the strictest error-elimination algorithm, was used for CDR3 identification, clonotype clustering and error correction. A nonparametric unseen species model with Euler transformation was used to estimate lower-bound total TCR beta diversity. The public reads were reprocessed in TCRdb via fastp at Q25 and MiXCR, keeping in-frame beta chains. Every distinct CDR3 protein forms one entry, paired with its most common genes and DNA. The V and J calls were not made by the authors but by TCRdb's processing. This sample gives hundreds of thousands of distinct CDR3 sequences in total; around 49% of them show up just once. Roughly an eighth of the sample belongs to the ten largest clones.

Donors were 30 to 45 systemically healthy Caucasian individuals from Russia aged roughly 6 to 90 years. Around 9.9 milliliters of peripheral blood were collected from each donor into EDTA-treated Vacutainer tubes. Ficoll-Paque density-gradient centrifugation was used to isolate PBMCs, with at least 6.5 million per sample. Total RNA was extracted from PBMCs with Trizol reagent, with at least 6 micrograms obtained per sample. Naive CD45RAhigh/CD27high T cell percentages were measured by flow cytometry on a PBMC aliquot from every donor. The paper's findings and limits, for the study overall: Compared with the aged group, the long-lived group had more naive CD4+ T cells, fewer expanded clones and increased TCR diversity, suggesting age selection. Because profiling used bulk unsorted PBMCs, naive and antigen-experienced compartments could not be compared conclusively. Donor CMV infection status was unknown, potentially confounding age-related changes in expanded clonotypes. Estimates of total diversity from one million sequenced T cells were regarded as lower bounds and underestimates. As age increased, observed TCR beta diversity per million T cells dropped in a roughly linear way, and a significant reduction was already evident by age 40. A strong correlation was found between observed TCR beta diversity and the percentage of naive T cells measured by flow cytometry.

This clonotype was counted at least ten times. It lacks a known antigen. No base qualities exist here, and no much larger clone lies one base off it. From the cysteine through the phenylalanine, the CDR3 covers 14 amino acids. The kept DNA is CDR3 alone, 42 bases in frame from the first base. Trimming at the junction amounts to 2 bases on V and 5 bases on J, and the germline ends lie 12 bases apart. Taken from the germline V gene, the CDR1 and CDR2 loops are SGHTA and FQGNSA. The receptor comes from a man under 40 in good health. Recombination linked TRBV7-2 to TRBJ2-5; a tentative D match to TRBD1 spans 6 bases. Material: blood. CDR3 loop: CASSLMQGYETQYF. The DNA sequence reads TGTGCCAGCAGCTTAATGCAGGGGTATGAGACCCAGTACTTC.